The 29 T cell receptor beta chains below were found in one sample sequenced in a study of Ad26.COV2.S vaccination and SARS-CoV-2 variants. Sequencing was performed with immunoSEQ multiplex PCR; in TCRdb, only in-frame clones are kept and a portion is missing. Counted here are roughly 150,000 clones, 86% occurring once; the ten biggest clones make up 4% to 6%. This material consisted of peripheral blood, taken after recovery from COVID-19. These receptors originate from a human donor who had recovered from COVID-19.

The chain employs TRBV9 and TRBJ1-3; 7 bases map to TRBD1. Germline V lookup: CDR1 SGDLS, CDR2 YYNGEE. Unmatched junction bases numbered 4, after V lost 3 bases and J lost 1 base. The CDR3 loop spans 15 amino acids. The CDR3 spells CASSGDRASGNTIYF. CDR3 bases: TGTGCCAGCAGCGGAGACAGGGCGTCTGGAAACACCATATATTTT. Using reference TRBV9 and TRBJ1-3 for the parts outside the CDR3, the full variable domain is DSGVTQTPKHLITATGQRVTLRCSPRSGDLSVYWYQQSLDQGLQFLIQYYNGEERAKGNILERFSAQQFPDLHSELNLSSLELGDSALYFCASSGDRASGNTIYFGEGSWLTVV.

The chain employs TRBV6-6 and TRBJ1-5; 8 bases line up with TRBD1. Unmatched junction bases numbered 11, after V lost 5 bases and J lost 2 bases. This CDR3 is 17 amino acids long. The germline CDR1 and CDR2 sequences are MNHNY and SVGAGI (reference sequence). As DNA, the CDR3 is TGTGCCAGCAGTCCCGACAGGGGAAATTTGGGCAATCAGCCCCAGCATTTT. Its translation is CASSPDRGNLGNQPQHF.

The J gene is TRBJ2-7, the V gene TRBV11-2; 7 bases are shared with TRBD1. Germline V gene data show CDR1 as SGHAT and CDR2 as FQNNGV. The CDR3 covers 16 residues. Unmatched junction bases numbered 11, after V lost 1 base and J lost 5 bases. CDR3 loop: CASSLGANRGLHEQYF. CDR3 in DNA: TGTGCCAGCAGCTTAGGTGCGAACAGGGGCCTGCACGAGCAGTACTTC.

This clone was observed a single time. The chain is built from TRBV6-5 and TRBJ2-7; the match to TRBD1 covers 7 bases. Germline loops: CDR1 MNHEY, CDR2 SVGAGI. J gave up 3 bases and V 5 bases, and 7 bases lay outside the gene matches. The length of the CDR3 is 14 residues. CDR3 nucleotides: TGTGCCAGCAGTCACCGGGACAGCTTCTACGAGCAGTACTTC. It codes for CASSHRDSFYEQYF.

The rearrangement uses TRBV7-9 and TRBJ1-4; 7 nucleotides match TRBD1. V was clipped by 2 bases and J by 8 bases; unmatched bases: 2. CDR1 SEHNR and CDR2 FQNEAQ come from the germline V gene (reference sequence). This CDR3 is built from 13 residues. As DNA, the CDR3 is TGTGCCAGCAGCTTATCAGGGGGGGAAAAACTGTTTTTT. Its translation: CASSLSGGEKLFF. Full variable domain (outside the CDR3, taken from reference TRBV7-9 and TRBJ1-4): DTGVSQNPRHKITKRGQNVTFRCDPISEHNRLYWYRQTLGQGPEFLTYFQNEAQLEKSRLLSDRFSAERPKGSFSTLEIQRTEQGDSAMYLCASSLSGGEKLFFGSGTQLSVL.

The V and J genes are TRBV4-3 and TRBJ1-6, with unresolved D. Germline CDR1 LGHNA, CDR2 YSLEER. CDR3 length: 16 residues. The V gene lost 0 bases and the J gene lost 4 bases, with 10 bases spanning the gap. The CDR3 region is CASSQDRQVYNSPLHF. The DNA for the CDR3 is TGCGCCAGCAGCCAAGATCGGCAGGTATATAATTCACCCCTCCACTTT.

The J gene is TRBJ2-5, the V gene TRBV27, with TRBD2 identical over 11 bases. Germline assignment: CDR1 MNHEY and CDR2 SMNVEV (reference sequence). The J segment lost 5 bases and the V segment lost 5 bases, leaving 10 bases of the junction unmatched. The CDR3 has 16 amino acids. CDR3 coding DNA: TGTGCCAGCAGTCGGGGACTGGGGACTAGCGGTGAGACCCAGTACTTC. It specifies CASSRGLGTSGETQYF.

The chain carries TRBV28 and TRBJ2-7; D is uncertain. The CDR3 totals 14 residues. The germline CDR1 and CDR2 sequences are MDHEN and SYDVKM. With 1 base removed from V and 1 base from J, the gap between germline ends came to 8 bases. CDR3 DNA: TGTGCCAGCAGTTTATCCCCCGGGTCCTACGAGCAGTACTTC. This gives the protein CASSLSPGSYEQYF.

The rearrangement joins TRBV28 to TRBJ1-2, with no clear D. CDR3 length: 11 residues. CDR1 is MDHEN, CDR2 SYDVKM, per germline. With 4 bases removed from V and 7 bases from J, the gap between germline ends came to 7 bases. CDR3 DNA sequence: TGTGCCAGCAGTTCCAGACGTGGCTACACCTTC. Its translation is CASSSRRGYTF.

CDR3 sequence: CASSAPEVAGDGDTQYF. Here the CDR3 DNA reads TGTGCCAGCAGCGCGCCGGAGGTAGCGGGGGACGGGGATACGCAGTATTTT. The gene calls are TRBV7-9 and TRBJ2-3; 9 bases map to TRBD2. Trimming took 5 bases from V and 6 from J; bases not matched to a gene: 15. The CDR3 runs to 17 residues. Per the germline V gene, CDR1 is SEHNR and CDR2 is FQNEAQ (reference sequence).

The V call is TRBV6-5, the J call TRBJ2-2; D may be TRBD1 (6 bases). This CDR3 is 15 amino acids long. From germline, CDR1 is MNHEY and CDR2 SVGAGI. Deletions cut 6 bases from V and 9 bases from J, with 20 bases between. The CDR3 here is CASRPGQALSRELFF. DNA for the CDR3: TGTGCCAGCAGACCGGGACAAGCCCTATCGAGGGAGCTGTTTTTT.

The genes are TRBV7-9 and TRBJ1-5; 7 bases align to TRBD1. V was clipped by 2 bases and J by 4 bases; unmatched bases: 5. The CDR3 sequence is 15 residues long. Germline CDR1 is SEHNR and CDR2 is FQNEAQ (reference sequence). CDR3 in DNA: TGTGCCAGCAGCTTAAAAAACAGGGGAAATCAGCCCCAGCATTTT. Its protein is CASSLKNRGNQPQHF.

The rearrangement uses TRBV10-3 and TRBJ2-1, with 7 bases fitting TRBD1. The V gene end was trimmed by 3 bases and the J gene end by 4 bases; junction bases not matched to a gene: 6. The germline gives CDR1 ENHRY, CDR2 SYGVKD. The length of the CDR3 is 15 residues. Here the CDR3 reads CAISDRDSEYNEQFF. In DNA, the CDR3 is TGTGCCATCAGTGACCGGGACAGTGAATACAATGAGCAGTTCTTC.

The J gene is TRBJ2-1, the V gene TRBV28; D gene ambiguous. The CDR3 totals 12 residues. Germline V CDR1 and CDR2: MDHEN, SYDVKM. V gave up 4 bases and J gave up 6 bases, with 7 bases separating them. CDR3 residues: CASSYPGNEQFF. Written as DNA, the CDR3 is TGTGCCAGCAGTTATCCGGGCAATGAGCAGTTCTTC.

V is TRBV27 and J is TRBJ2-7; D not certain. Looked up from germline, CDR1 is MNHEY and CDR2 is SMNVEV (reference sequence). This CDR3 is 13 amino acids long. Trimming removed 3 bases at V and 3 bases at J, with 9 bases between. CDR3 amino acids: CASSFGPRYEQYF. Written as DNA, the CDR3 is TGTGCCAGCAGTTTCGGTCCCCGCTACGAGCAGTACTTC.

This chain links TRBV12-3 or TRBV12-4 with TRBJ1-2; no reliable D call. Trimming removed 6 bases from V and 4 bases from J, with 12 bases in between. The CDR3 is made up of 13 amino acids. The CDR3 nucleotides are TGTGCCAGCAGGAATAATGTAGGCTATGGCTACACCTTC. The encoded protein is CASRNNVGYGYTF.

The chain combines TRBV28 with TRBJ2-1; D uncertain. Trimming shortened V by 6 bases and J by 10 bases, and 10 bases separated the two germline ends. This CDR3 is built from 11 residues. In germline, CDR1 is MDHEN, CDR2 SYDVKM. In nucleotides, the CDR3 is TGTGCCAGCAGCGACCGGATAGAGCAGTTCTTC. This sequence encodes CASSDRIEQFF.

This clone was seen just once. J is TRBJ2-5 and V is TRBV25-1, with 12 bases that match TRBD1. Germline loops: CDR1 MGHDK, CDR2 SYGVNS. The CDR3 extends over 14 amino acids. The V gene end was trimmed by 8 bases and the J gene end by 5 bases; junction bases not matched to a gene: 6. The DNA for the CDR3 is TGTGCCAGCTCCCGGGACAGGGGGCAGGAGACCCAGTACTTC. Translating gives CASSRDRGQETQYF.

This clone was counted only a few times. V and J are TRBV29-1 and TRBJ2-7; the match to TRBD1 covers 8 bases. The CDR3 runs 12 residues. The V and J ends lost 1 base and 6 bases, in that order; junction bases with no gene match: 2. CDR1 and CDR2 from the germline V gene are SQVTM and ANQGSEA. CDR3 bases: TGCAGCGTTGAAGGCAGGGGGCGCGAGCAGTACTTC. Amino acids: CSVEGRGREQYF.

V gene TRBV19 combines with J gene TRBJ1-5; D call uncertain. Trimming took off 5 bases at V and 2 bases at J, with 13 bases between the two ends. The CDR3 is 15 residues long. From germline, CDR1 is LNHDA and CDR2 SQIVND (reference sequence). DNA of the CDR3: TGTGCCAGTAGTCACCGCAACGAGGGCAATCAGCCCCAGCATTTT. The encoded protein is CASSHRNEGNQPQHF.

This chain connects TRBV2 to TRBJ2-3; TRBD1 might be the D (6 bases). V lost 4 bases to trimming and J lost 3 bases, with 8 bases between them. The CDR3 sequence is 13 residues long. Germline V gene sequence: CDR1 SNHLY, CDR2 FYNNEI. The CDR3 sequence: CASSATGTDTQYF. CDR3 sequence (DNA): TGTGCCAGCAGTGCTACAGGGACAGATACGCAGTATTTT.

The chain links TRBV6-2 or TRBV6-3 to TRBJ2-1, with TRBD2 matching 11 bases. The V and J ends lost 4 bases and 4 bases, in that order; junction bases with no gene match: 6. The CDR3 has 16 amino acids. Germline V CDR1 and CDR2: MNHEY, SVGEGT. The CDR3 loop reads CASSLSTSGGYNEQFF. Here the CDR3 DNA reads TGTGCCAGCAGTTTATCTACTAGCGGGGGTTACAATGAGCAGTTCTTC.

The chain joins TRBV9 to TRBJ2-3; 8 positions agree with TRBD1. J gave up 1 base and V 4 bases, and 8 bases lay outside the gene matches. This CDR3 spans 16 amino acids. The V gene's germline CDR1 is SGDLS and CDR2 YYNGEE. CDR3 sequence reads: CASSPRQGAGTDTQYF. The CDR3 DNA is TGTGCCAGCAGCCCAAGGCAGGGGGCCGGCACAGATACGCAGTATTTT. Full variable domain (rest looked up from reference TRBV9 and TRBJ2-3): DSGVTQTPKHLITATGQRVTLRCSPRSGDLSVYWYQQSLDQGLQFLIQYYNGEERAKGNILERFSAQQFPDLHSELNLSSLELGDSALYFCASSPRQGAGTDTQYFGPGTRLTVL.

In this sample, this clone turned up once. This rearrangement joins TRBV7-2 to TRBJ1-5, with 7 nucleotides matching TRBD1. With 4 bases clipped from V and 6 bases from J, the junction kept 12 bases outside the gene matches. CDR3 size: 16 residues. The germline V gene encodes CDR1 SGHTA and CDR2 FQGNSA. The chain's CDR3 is CASSSSLGGGGQPQHF. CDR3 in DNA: TGTGCCAGCAGCTCATCTTTAGGGGGCGGCGGTCAGCCCCAGCATTTT. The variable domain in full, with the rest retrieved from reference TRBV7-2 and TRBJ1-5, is GAGVSQSPSNKVTEKGKDVELRCDPISGHTALYWYRQSLGQGLEFLIYFQGNSAPDKSGLPSDRFSAERTGGSVSTLTIQRTQQEDSAVYLCASSSSLGGGGQPQHFGDGTRLSIL.

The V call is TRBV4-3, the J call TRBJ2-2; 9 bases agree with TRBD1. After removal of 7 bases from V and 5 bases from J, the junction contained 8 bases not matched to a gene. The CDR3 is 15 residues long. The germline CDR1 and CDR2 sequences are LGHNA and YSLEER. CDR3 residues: CASNLGTGMTGELFF. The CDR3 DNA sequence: TGCGCCAGCAACTTAGGGACAGGGATGACCGGGGAGCTGTTTTTT.

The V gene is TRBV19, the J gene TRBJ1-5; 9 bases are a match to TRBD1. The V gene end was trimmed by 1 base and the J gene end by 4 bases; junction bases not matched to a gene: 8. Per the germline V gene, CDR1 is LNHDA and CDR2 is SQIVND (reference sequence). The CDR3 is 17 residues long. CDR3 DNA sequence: TGTGCCAGTAGTATAGGAGGGGGACAGGGTAATAATCAGCCCCAGCATTTT. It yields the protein CASSIGGGQGNNQPQHF. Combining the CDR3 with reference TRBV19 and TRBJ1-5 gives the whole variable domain DGGITQSPKYLFRKEGQNVTLSCEQNLNHDAMYWYRQDPGQGLRLIYYSQIVNDFQKGDIAEGYSVSREKKESFPLTVTSAQKNPTAFYLCASSIGGGQGNNQPQHFGDGTRLSIL.

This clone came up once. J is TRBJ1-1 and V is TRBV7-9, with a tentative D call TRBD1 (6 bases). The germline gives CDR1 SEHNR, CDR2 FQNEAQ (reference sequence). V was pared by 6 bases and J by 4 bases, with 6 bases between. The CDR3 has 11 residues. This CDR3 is CASRQGTEAFF. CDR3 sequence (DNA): TGTGCCAGCAGACAGGGCACTGAAGCTTTCTTT.

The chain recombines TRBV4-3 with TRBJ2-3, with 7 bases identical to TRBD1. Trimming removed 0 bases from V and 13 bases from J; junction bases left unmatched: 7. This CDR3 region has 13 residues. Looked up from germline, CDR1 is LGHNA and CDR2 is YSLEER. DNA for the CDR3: TGCGCCAGCAGCCAAGAAAGAGGCCAGGGGGAGTATTTT. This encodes CASSQERGQGEYF.

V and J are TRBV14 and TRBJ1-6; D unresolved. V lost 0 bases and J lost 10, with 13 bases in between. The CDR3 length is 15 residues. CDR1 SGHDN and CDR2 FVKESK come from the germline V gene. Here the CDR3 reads CASSQEFGVGSPLHF. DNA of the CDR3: TGTGCCAGCAGCCAAGAATTTGGGGTCGGCTCACCCCTCCACTTT.